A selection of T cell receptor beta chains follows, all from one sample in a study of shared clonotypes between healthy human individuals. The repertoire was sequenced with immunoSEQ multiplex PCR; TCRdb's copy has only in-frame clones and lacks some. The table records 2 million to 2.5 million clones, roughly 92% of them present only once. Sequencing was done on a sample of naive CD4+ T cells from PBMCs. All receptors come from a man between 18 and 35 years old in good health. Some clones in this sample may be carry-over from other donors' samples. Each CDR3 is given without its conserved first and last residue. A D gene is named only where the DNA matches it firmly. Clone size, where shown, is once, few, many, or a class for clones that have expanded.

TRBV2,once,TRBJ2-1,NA,ASSADRGSYNEQF
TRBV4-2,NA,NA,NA,ASSQVRKDLYEQY
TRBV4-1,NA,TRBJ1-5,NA,ASSQDPVDYYGNQPQH
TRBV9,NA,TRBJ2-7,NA,ASSIGTLSYEQY
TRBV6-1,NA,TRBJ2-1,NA,ASTPGVGSYNEQF
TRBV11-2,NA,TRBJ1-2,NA,ASSLEWRGPLVINYGYT
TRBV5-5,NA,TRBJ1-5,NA,ASSTAGASGQPQH
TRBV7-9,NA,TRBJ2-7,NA,ASSSLEQY
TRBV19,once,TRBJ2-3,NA,ATKGLGTGTDTQY
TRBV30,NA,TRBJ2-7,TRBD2,AWGSVGLAGGYEQY
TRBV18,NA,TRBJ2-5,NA,ASSPQYGSEETQY